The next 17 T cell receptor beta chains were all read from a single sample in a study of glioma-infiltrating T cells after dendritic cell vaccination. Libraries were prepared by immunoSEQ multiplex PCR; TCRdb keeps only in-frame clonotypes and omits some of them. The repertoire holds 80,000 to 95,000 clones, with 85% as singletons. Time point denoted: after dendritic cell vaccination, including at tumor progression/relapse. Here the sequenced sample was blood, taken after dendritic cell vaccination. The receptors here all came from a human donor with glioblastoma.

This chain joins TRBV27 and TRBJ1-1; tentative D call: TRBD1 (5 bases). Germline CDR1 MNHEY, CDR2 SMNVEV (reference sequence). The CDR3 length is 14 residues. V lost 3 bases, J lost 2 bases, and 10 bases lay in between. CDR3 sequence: CASSLAGGNTEAFF. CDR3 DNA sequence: TGTGCCAGCAGTTTGGCCGGGGGAAACACTGAAGCTTTCTTT.

CDR3 sequence reads: CASSLATGKNTEAFF. CDR3 DNA: TGTGCCAGCAGCTTAGCTACAGGGAAAAACACTGAAGCTTTCTTT. The rearrangement joins TRBV7-2 to TRBJ1-1; weak D call: TRBD1 (6 bases). This CDR3 is built from 15 residues. Germline-derived CDR1 and CDR2 are SGHTA and FQGNSA. Trimming shortened V by 0 bases and J by 2 bases, and 10 bases separated the two germline ends.

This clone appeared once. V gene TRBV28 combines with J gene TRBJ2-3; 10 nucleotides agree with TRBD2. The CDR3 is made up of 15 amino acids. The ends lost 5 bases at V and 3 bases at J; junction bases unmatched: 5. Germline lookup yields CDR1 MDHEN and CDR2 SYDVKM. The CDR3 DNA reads TGTGCCAGCAGTCCCTCGGGACTAGCGACAGATACGCAGTATTTT. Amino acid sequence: CASSPSGLATDTQYF.

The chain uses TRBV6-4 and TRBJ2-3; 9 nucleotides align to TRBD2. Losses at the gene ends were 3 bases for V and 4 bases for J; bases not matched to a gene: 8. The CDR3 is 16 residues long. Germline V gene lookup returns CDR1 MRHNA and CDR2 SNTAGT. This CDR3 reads CASSEGEAGGSDTQYF. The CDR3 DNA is TGTGCCAGCAGTGAAGGAGAAGCGGGAGGTTCAGATACGCAGTATTTT.

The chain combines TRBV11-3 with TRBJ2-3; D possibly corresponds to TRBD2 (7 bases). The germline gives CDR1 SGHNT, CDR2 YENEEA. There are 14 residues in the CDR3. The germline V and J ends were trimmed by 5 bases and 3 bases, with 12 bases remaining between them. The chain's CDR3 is CASSPRGTTDTQYF. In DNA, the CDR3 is TGTGCCAGCAGCCCGCGGGGGACAACAGATACGCAGTATTTT.

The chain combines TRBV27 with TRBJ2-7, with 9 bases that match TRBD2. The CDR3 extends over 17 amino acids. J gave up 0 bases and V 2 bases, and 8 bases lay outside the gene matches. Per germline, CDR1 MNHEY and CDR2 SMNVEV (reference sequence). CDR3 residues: CASSLRSAGGNSYEQYF. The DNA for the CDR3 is TGTGCCAGCAGTTTAAGGTCGGCGGGGGGGAACTCCTACGAGCAGTACTTC.

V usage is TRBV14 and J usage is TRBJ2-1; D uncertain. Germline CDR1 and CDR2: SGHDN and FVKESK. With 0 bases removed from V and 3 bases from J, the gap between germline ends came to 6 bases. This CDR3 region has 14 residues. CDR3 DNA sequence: TGTGCCAGCAGCCAAGACACTCTCTACAATGAGCAGTTCTTC. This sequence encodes CASSQDTLYNEQFF. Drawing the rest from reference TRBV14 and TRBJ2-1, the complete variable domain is EAGVTQFPSHSVIEKGQTVTLRCDPISGHDNLYWYRRVMGKEIKFLLHFVKESKQDESGMPNNRFLAERTGGTYSTLKVQPAELEDSGVYFCASSQDTLYNEQFFGPGTRLTVL.

The CDR3 loop is CATSTSGRTFSYNEQFF. The DNA of the CDR3 is TGTGCCACCTCGACTAGCGGGAGGACATTCTCCTACAATGAGCAGTTCTTC. The genes are TRBV15 and TRBJ2-1; 13 bases match TRBD2. CDR1 LNHNV and CDR2 YYDKDF come from the germline V gene (reference sequence). This CDR3 has 17 residues. After removal of 8 bases from V and 0 bases from J, the junction contained 7 bases not matched to a gene.

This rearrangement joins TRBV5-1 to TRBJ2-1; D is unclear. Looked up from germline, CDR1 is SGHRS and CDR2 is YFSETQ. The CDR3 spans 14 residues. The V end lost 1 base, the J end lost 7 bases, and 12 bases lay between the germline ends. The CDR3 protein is CASSLSASSNEQFF. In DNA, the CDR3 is TGCGCCAGCAGCTTGAGTGCGTCTTCTAATGAGCAGTTCTTC.

The CDR3 DNA is TGTGCCAGCAGGCCCGGGACAGGGTTGCAAGAGACCCAGTACTTC. It specifies CASRPGTGLQETQYF. The chain carries TRBV7-2 and TRBJ2-5; TRBD1 agrees at 9 bases. V trimming: 6 bases; J trimming: 2 bases; junction bases outside the gene matches: 7. The CDR3 is 15 residues long. Germline V lookup: CDR1 SGHTA, CDR2 FQGNSA.

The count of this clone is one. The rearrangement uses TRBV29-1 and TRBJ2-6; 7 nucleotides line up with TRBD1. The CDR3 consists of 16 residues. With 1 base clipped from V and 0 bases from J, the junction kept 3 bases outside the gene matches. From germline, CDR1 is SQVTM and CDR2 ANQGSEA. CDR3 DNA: TGCAGCGTTGAAGGGACAGGCAACTCTGGGGCCAACGTCCTGACTTTC. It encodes CSVEGTGNSGANVLTF.

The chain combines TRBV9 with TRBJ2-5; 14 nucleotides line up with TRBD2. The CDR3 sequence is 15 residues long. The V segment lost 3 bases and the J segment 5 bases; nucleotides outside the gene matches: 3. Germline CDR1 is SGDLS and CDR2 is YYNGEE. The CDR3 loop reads CASSGLAGGVETQYF. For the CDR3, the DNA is TGTGCCAGCAGCGGACTAGCGGGGGGGGTGGAGACCCAGTACTTC.

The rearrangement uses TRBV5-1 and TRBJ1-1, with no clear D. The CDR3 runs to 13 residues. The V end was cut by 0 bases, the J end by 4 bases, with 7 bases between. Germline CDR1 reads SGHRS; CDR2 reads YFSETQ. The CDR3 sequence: CASSLADTTEAFF. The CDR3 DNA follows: TGCGCCAGCAGCTTGGCTGACACCACTGAAGCTTTCTTT.

In nucleotides, the CDR3 is TGCGCCAGCAGCCAAGTAACAAGCGGCACAGATACGCAGTATTTT. This encodes CASSQVTSGTDTQYF. The chain employs TRBV4-3 and TRBJ2-3; D uncertain. The CDR3 length is 15 residues. Germline V gives CDR1 LGHNA, CDR2 YSLEER. The V end was cut by 1 base, the J end by 1 base, with 9 bases between.

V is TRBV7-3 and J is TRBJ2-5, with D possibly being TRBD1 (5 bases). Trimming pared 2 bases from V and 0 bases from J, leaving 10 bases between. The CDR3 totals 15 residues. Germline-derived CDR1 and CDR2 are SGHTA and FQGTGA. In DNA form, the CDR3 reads TGTGCCAGCAGCTTAGGGGCACCGTACCAAGAGACCCAGTACTTC. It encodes CASSLGAPYQETQYF. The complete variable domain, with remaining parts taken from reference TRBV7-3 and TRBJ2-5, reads GAGVSQTPSNKVTEKGKYVELRCDPISGHTALYWYRQSLGQGPEFLIYFQGTGAADDSGLPNDRFFAVRPEGSVSTLKIQRTERGDSAVYLCASSLGAPYQETQYFGPGTRLLVL.

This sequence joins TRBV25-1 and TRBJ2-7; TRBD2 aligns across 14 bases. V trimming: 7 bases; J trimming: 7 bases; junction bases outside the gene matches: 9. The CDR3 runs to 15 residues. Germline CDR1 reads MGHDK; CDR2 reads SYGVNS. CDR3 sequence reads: CASTVAGTSGGEQYF. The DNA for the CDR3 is TGTGCCAGCACCGTCGCTGGGACTAGCGGGGGTGAGCAGTACTTC.

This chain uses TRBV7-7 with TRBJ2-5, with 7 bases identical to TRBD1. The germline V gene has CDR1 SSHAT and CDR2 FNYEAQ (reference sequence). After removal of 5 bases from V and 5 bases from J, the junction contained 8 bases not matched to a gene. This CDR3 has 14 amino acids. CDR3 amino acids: CASSHLTGTETQYF. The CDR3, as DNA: TGTGCCAGCAGCCACTTGACAGGGACGGAGACCCAGTACTTC.